This T cell receptor (beta chain) was obtained from a study of chemoradiotherapy in HPV16-positive cancers. Study as a whole: Functional T-cell assays on a couple of HPV16-positive patients' cells defined candidate HPV-specific clones and common TCR motifs. Study outcomes and limitations: Better recurrence-free survival went with HPV-responsive T-cell expansion in HPV16-positive patients. The functional HPV-specific definition rests on just a couple of HPV16-positive patients.

The length of the CDR3 is 15 residues. The V and J ends lost 7 bases and 2 bases respectively, with 16 bases between them. Germline CDR1 MNHNS, CDR2 SASEGT. With respect to this clone: The antigen remains undetermined.

The protocol was immunoSEQ multiplex PCR, while the TCRdb copy is restricted to in-frame clones and leaves out a portion. The sample includes about 24,000 clones, more than 85% of them seen just once. Sequencing used blood, obtained from a patient who underwent chemoradiotherapy. The origin of this receptor is a human donor with HPV-associated anogenital cancer. The chain has TRBV6-1 and TRBJ2-3; weak D call: TRBD1 (5 bases). CDR3 residues: CASIREGQVTDTQYF. The CDR3, as DNA: TGTGCCAGCATTAGGGAAGGACAAGTCACAGATACGCAGTATTTT.